Here is one T cell receptor (beta chain) with its context. The antigen is undetermined. This entry belongs to a study of T-cell reconstitution after alpha-beta-depleted transplantation in children. Study-level results: At around two months after transplant, the alpha-beta T cells were reportedly derived from several hundred expanded clones that came from non-depleted graft cells.

The CDR3 sequence is 12 residues long. V dropped 5 bases and J dropped 4 bases, with 9 bases sitting between them. Per the germline V gene, CDR1 is SGHAT and CDR2 is FQNNGV. Preparation of the TCRbeta library was carried out with unique molecular identifiers. One entry per CDR3 protein results from TCRdb running MiXCR on the PCR reads. Of about 210,000 distinct CDR3 sequences in the sample, roughly 18% were seen once. This chain links TRBV11-2 with TRBJ2-7; perhaps TRBD2 as D (5 bases). This material consisted of PBMCs, mostly from graft donor cells, taken 360 days after TCRalphabeta/CD19-depleted stem cell transplant. The TCR sequence derives from a male patient between 2 and 9 years old who had a stem cell transplant for acute lymphoblastic leukemia, so the T cells may come from the graft donor. The CDR3 nucleotides read TGTGCCAGCAGCCGCAGCGGTTACGAGCAGTACTTC. It codes for CASSRSGYEQYF.